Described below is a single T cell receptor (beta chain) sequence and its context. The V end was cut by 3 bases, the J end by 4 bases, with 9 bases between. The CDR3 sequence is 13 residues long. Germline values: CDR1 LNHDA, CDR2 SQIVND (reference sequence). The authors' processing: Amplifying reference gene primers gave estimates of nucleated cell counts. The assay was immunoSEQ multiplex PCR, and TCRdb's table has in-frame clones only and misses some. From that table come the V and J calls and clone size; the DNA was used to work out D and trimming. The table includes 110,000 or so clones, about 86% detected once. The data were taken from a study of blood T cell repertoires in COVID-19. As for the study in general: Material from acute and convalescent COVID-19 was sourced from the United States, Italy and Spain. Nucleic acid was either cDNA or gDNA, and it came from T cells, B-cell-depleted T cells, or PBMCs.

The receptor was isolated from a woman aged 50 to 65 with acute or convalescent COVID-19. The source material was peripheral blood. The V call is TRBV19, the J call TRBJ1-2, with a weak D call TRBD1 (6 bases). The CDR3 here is CASSMVGGYGYTF. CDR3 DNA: TGTGCCAGTAGTATGGTAGGGGGCTATGGCTACACCTTC. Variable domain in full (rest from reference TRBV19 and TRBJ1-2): DGGITQSPKYLFRKEGQNVTLSCEQNLNHDAMYWYRQDPGQGLRLIYYSQIVNDFQKGDIAEGYSVSREKKESFPLTVTSAQKNPTAFYLCASSMVGGYGYTFGSGTRLTVV.